Presented here are 11 T cell receptor beta chains from one specimen sequenced in a study of vaccination effects on CD4 cells after COVID-19. Their antigens are not known. Produced via immunoSEQ multiplex PCR; TCRdb's table is partial and in-frame only. The data contain some 79,000 clones, about 74% of them seen just once; the ten biggest clones take up roughly 1.7%. Under the ViraFEST assay, PBMC were stimulated with viral peptide pools so that antigen-specific CD4+ T cells expanded. Sequencing was performed afterwards. Following culture for about ten days, CD4+ T cells were isolated. The sample consisted of CD4+ T cells from PBMCs cultured with HCoV-229E spike peptides, taken before COVID-19 vaccination. The origin of the receptors is a human donor who received a COVID-19 vaccine.

V gene TRBV5-4 combines with J gene TRBJ2-5; 8 bases agree with TRBD1. CDR3 size: 15 residues. Losses at the gene ends were 4 bases for V and 5 bases for J; bases not matched to a gene: 10. Germline CDR1 SGHNT, CDR2 YYREEE (reference sequence). As DNA, the CDR3 is TGTGCCAGCAGCATTAAAGACAGGGGACCGGAGACCCAGTACTTC. It codes for CASSIKDRGPETQYF.

The chain's CDR3 is CASSPGQTHYGYTF. The CDR3 bases are TGTGCCAGCTCCCCGGGACAGACACACTATGGCTACACCTTC. The chain is built from TRBV18 and TRBJ1-2; 7 positions agree with TRBD1. The length of the CDR3 is 14 residues. Germline CDR1 is KGHSH and CDR2 is LQKENI. The V segment lost 6 bases and the J segment 3 bases; nucleotides outside the gene matches: 7.

The chain combines TRBV6-2 or TRBV6-3 with TRBJ1-3; D is unresolved. The length of the CDR3 is 14 residues. Trimming cost V 4 bases and J 3 bases, with 10 bases left between them. CDR1 is MNHEY, CDR2 SVGEGT, per germline. The CDR3 here is CASSFGEVGNTIYF. CDR3 nucleotide sequence: TGTGCCAGCAGTTTCGGGGAGGTTGGAAACACCATATATTTT.

The chain links TRBV5-8 to TRBJ1-1; D is perhaps TRBD1 (6 bases). The germline gives CDR1 SGHTS, CDR2 YDEGEE. This CDR3 comprises 14 residues. V was trimmed by 5 bases and J by 0 bases, leaving 11 bases between them. CDR3 loop: CASREDRLNTEAFF. The CDR3 bases are TGTGCCAGCAGGGAAGACAGGTTGAACACTGAAGCTTTCTTT.

The chain links TRBV6-2 or TRBV6-3 to TRBJ1-5; perhaps TRBD1 as D (6 bases). Deletions cut 6 bases from V and 3 bases from J, with 18 bases between. CDR3 length equals 16 residues. Per germline, CDR1 MNHEY and CDR2 SVGEGT. DNA of the CDR3: TGTGCCAGCAGCATACCCTCACAGGGCTCCAATCAGCCCCAGCATTTT. Translated, it gives CASSIPSQGSNQPQHF.

This chain joins TRBV7-4 and TRBJ2-2; possibly TRBD1 for D (6 bases). Germline V lookup: CDR1 SGHVT, CDR2 SQSDAQ. Trimming left V 3 bases short and J 8 bases short, with 16 bases between. The CDR3 is made up of 15 amino acids. CDR3 coding DNA: TGTGCCAGCAGCTTGCACCTGACAGGTGAAGGGGAGCTGTTTTTT. Residues: CASSLHLTGEGELFF.

This chain links TRBV6-4 with TRBJ2-7; 9 bases are a match to TRBD2. With 1 base clipped from V and 2 bases from J, the junction kept 6 bases outside the gene matches. CDR1 is MRHNA and CDR2 is SNTAGT in the germline V gene. The CDR3 has 16 amino acids. The CDR3 spells CASSDLWRGGPYEQYV. The CDR3 nucleotides read TGTGCCAGCAGTGACTTGTGGCGGGGGGGTCCCTACGAGCAGTACGTC.

This sequence joins TRBV19 and TRBJ2-4; a weak D match, TRBD2 (5 bases). Germline assignment: CDR1 LNHDA and CDR2 SQIVND (reference sequence). The CDR3 covers 13 residues. The V and J ends lost 1 base and 8 bases respectively, with 9 bases between them. The CDR3 DNA follows: TGTGCCAGTAGTATAGGGCGGGTCGACATTCAGTACTTC. Translation gives CASSIGRVDIQYF.

This chain links TRBV12-5 with TRBJ2-5, with 7 positions matching TRBD1. The CDR3 sequence is 11 residues long. J was trimmed by 4 bases and V by 7 bases; bases with no gene match: 0. CDR1 is LGHNT, CDR2 FRNRAP, per germline. The CDR3 spells CASAGGETQYF. CDR3 in DNA: TGTGCTAGTGCAGGGGGAGAGACCCAGTACTTC.

This clone has only one observation. This rearrangement joins TRBV6-5 to TRBJ2-5; the match to TRBD2 covers 8 bases. CDR3 length: 12 residues. The V segment lost 6 bases and the J segment 5 bases; nucleotides outside the gene matches: 2. Germline V gene data show CDR1 as MNHEY and CDR2 as SVGAGI. CDR3 sequence: CASSREGETQYF. In DNA, the CDR3 is TGTGCCAGCAGCCGGGAGGGGGAGACCCAGTACTTC.

The V gene is TRBV6-5, the J gene TRBJ1-2, with 8 bases that match TRBD1. Unmatched junction bases numbered 5, after V lost 4 bases and J lost 4 bases. Germline V lookup: CDR1 MNHEY, CDR2 SVGAGI. There are 14 residues in the CDR3. CDR3 amino acids: CASSSRQGIYGYTF. The CDR3, as DNA: TGTGCCAGCAGTTCCCGACAGGGGATCTATGGCTACACCTTC.